Following are 2 T cell receptor beta chains from one sample sequenced in a study of Ad26.COV2.S vaccination and SARS-CoV-2 variants. TCRdb's copy holds only in-frame clones and misses some; the assay was immunoSEQ multiplex PCR. The sample records 87,000 or so clones, 82% being singletons. Material: peripheral blood, obtained after recovery from COVID-19. The receptors derive from a human donor who had recovered from COVID-19.

J is TRBJ2-5 and V is TRBV11-3; the D is unclear. The CDR3 runs 11 residues. V shed 3 bases and J shed 5 bases, with 4 bases lying between them. The germline gives CDR1 SGHNT, CDR2 YENEEA. The CDR3 spells CASSFFETQYF. DNA for the CDR3: TGTGCCAGCAGCTTTTTCGAGACCCAGTACTTC.

The V and J genes are TRBV3-1 (or the pseudogene TRBV3-2) and TRBJ1-5; D call uncertain. Per germline, CDR1 LGHDT and CDR2 YNNKEL (reference sequence). V was shortened by 1 base and J by 5 bases, with 18 bases between the two germline ends. CDR3 length: 17 amino acids. CDR3 region: CASSQARGPRAHQPQHF. In DNA, the CDR3 is TGTGCCAGCAGCCAAGCACGCGGACCAAGGGCACATCAGCCCCAGCATTTT.